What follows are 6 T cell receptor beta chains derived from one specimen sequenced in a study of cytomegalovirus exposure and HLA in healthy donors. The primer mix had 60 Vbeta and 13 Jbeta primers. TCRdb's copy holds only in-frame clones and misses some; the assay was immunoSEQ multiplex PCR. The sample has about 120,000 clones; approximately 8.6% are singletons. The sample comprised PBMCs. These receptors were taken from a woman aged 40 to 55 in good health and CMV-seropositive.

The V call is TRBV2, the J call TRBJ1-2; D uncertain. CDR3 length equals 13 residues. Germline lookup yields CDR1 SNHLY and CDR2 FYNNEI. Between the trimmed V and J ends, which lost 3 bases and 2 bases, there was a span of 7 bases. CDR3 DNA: TGTGCCAGCAGTGACCGGCGGAACTATGGCTACACCTTC. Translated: CASSDRRNYGYTF.

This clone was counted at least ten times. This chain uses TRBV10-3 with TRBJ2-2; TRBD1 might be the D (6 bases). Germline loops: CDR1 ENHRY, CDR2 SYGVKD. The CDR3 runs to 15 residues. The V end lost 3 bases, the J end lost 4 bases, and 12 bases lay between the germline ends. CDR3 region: CAISEYRVGTGELFF. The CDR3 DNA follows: TGTGCCATCAGTGAATACAGGGTTGGCACCGGGGAGCTGTTTTTT.

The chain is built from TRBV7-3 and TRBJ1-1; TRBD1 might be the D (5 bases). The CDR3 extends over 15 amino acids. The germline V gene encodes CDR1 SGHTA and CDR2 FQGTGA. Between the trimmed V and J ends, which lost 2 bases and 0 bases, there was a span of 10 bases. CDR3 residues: CASSLGAKMNTEAFF. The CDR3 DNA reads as TGTGCCAGCAGCTTAGGGGCAAAGATGAACACTGAAGCTTTCTTT.

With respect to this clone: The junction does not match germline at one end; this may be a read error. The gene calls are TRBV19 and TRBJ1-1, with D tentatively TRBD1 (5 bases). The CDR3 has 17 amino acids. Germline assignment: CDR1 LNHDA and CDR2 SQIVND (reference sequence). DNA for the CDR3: TGTGCCAGTAGTACCTGGACACCTCAGACCTCGAACTCTGAAGCTTTCTTT. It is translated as CASSTWTPQTSNSEAFF.

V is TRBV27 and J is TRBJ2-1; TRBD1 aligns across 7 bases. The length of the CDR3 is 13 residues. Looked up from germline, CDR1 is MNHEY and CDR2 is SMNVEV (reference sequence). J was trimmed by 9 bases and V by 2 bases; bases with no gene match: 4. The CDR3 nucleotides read TGTGCCAGCAGTTTAGGACAGGTCGGTGAGCAGTTCTTC. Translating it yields CASSLGQVGEQFF.

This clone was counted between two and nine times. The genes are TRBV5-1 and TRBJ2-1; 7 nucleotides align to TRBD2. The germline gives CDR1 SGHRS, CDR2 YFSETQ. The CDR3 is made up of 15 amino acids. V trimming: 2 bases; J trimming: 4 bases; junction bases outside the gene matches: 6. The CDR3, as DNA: TGCGCCAGCAGCTTCGGCGGGGGAGGTTACAATGAGCAGTTCTTC. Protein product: CASSFGGGGYNEQFF.